Sequencing of this T cell receptor (beta chain) was carried out in a study of CD8+ T cells in alopecia areata (dated by TCRdb to the late 2010s). Some background on the complete study: Treated patients were enrolled in an open-label pilot trial of oral tofacitinib at 5 to 10 mg twice daily for moderate-to-severe alopecia areata. For the treated patients, the SALT score, which quantifies what percentage of scalp surface area is affected, served as the measure of disease severity. Clonality in the scalp was compared among normal scalp (n=4), patchy alopecia areata scalp (n=8), and alopecia totalis/universalis scalp (n=8). RNA was obtained with the PAXgene miRNA kit for fixed scalp, the miRNeasy kit for PBMCs, and the RNeasy kit for mouse skin. Tofacitinib was given for 6 to 18 months, followed by 6 months of follow-up off drug to assess delayed response and recurrence. In humans, TCRbeta sequencing was performed on scalp tissue and on sorted CD4+ and CD8+ peripheral blood T cells from healthy controls and from patients with patchy or totalis/universalis alopecia areata. High-throughput TCRbeta sequencing was used to examine T cell clonal expansion in alopecia areata in both the C3H/HeJ mouse model and human patients. Tofacitinib-treated patients had biopsies at baseline and at 4 and 24 weeks of treatment, with a later scalp biopsy in several patients. immunoSEQ multiplex PCR using 35 Vbeta forward primers and 13 Jbeta reverse primers was used to amplify TCRbeta CDR3 regions. Overall results and qualifications from the work: Scalp clonality and the number of expanded CD8+ clones among the top 100 scalp clones were significantly decreased by tofacitinib. Unlike mouse skin, which is dominated by gammadelta T cells, normal human skin has resident alphabeta T cells that are also sequenced, and this complicates analysis of the scalp TCR repertoire. The treated cohort was small, with a single nonresponder, so links between baseline CD8+ expansion and response need larger studies. TCR sequences shared between patients were less clear than in mice, possibly partly because of HLA diversity in the patient population. Compared with normal scalp, lesional scalp, particularly in alopecia totalis/universalis, had higher clonality and more expanded CD8+ clones, which suggests antigenic drive. During tofacitinib treatment, many expanded lesional clones stuck around in both scalp and blood, and this persistence may partly explain why relapse happens after treatment is stopped.

The sample's time point label, decoded: 4 weeks on oral tofacitinib. Read against the paper, the sample's treatment or condition label means: oral pan-JAK inhibitor, 5-10 mg twice daily. Peripheral blood and lesional scalp punch biopsies were obtained from patients with alopecia areata. PBMCs were separated by density centrifugation and stained for CD3, CD4 and CD8, after which CD4+ and CD8+ T cells were sorted on a FACSAria. Comment on this clone: Its antigen is unknown. Base qualities are not provided; no much larger clone lies one nucleotide away.

Receptors were amplified or captured by the immunoSEQ multiplex PCR assay. For TCR sequencing, RNA was extracted from every sample and reverse transcribed into cDNA to serve as template. First-strand cDNA was synthesized using SuperScript III with a 2:1 mix of oligo-dT and random hexamers. Amplification bias was assessed with a synthetic immune receptor repertoire, and residual bias was removed computationally. Processing in the source paper ran as follows. Raw reads were preprocessed to remove errors, and CDR3 was defined according to IMGT conventions as the region from the conserved cysteine to phenylalanine. To get clonality, Shannon entropy was normalized by log2 of the number of productive unique TCRs and the result was subtracted from 1. Scalp TCRbeta sequences were cross-referenced with sorted blood CD4 and CD8 repertoires so that the CD4 or CD8 identity of scalp clones could be inferred. In TCRdb, the immuneACCESS table is reduced to in-frame sequences with V and J assigned. These tables do not hold every clone; where another copy was compared, an unresolved V gene accounts for under half, and the others remain unexplained. That table gives V, J and clone size, and the DNA gave D and trimming. The sample table shows around 120,000 clones, and 58% are seen once. The ten largest account for 25% to 30% of the sample.

Reading from cysteine to phenylalanine, the CDR3 counts 13 amino acids. Only the CDR3 region is kept as DNA, spanning 39 bases read in frame from base 1. Based on the germline V gene, the CDR1 and CDR2 sequences are SGDLS and YYNGEE. Trimming takes 0 bases from V and 7 bases from J, and the germline ends sit 10 bases apart. The sequence came from a human donor with alopecia areata. The sequencing used CD8+ T cells sorted from blood, collected at week 4, from a patient treated with tofacitinib. The chain couples TRBV9 to TRBJ1-2; the D gene remains uncertain. DNA sequence: TGTGCCAGCAGCGTAGGGTGGGGAAGTGGCTACACCTTC. It specifies CASSVGWGSGYTF.